The TCR beta chain described here comes from a study of blood T cell repertoires in COVID-19. Per the study methods: Researchers report that nucleated cell counts were estimated from reference gene primer amplification. Measured with immunoSEQ multiplex PCR; TCRdb has only the in-frame clones, and not every one. D and trimming were read from the DNA, whereas the V and J calls and clone size are those reported in that table. This sample has 27,000 or so clones; around nine tenths occur once, and the top ten carry roughly a sixth. The V gene end was trimmed by 8 bases and the J gene end by 1 base; junction bases not matched to a gene: 5. This CDR3 has 14 residues. Per the germline V gene, CDR1 is LNHDA and CDR2 is SQIVND (reference sequence).

V is TRBV19 and J is TRBJ1-1; 9 bases map to TRBD1. The TCR sequence derives from a human donor with active COVID-19. The donor label of this sample is uncertain. The sample consisted of peripheral blood. Here the CDR3 reads CASQKTGGNTEAFF. CDR3 bases: TGTGCCAGTCAAAAGACAGGGGGGAACACTGAAGCTTTCTTT.